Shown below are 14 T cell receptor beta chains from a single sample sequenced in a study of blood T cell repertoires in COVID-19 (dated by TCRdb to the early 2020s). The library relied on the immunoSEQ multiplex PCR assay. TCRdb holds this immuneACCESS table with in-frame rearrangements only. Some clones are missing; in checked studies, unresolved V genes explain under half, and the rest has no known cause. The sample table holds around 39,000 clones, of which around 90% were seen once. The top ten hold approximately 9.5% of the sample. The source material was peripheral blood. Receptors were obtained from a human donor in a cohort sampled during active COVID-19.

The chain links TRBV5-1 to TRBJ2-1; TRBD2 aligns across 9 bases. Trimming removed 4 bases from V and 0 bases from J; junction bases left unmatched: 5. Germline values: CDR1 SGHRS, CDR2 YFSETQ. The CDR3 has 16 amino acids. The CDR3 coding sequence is TGCGCCAGCAGCCCTTCGCGGGGGGGCTCCTACAATGAGCAGTTCTTC. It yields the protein CASSPSRGGSYNEQFF.

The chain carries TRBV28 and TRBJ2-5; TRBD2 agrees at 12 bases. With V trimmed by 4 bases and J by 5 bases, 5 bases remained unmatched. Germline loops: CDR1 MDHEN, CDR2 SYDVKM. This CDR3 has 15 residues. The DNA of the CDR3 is TGTGCCAGCAGTTCAGCTAGCGGGAGGGCTGAGACCCAGTACTTC. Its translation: CASSSASGRAETQYF.

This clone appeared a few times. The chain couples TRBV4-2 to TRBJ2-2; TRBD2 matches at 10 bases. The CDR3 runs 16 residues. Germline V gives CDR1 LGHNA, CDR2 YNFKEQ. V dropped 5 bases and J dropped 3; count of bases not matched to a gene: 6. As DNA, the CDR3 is TGTGCCAGCAGCTTGGGTGGGACTAGCGACACCGGGGAGCTGTTTTTT. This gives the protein CASSLGGTSDTGELFF.

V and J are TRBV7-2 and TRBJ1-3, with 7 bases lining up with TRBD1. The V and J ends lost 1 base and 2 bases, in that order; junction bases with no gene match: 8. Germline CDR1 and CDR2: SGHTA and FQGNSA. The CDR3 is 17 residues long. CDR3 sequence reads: CASSLGGPGQTGNTIYF. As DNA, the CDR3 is TGTGCCAGCAGCTTAGGGGGTCCGGGACAGACTGGAAACACCATATATTTT.

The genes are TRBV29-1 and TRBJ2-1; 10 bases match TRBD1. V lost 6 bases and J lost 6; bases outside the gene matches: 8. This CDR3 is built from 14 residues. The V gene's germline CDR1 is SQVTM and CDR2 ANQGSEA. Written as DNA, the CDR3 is TGCAGCGTGGATCGGACAGGGGGGACCAATGAGCAGTTCTTC. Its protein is CSVDRTGGTNEQFF.

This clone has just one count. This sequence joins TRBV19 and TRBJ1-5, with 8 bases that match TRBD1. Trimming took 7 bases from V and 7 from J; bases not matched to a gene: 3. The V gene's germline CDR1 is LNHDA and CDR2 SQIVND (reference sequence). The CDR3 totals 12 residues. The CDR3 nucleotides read TGTGCCAGTATGGACAGGGCGCAGCCCCAGCATTTT. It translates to CASMDRAQPQHF.

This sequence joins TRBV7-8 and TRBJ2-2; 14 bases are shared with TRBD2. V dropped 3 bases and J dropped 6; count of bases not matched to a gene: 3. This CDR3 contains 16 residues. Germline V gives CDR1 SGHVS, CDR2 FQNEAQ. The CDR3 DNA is TGTGCCAGCAGCTTGGGGACTAGCGGGAGATCCGGGGAGCTGTTTTTT. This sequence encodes CASSLGTSGRSGELFF.

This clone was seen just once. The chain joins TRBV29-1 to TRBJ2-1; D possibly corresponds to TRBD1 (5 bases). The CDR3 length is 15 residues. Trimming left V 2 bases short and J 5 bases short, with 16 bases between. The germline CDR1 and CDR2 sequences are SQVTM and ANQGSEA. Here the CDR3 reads CSVENLRTGNNEQFF. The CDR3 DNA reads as TGCAGCGTTGAAAACCTCCGCACAGGTAACAATGAGCAGTTCTTC.

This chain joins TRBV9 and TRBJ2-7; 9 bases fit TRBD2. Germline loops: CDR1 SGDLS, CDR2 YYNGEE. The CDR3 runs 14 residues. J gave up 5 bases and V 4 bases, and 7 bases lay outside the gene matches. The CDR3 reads CASSPRLADDEQYF. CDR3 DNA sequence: TGTGCCAGCAGCCCTAGACTAGCGGACGACGAGCAGTACTTC.

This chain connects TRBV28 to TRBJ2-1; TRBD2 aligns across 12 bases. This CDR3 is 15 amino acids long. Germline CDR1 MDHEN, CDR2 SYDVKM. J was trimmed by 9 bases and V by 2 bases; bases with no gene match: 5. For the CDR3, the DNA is TGTGCCAGCAGTTTACCGACTAGCGGGAGTGGTGAGCAGTTCTTC. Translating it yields CASSLPTSGSGEQFF.

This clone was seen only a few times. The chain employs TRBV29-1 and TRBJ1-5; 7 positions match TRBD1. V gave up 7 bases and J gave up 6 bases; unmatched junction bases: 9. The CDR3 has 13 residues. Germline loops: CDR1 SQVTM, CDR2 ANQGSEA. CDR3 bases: TGCAGCGGGACCACAGGGGCTGGTCAGCCCCAGCATTTT. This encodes CSGTTGAGQPQHF.

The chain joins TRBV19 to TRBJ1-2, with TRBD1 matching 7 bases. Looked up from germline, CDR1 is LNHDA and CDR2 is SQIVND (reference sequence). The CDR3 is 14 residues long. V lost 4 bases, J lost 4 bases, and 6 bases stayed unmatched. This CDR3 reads CASSTFDRVYGYTF. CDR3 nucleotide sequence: TGTGCCAGTAGTACCTTCGACAGGGTCTATGGCTACACCTTC.

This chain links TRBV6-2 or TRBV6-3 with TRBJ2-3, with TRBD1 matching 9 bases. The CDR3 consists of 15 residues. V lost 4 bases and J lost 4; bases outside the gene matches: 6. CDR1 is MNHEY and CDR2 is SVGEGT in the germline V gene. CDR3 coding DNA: TGTGCCAGCAGTTTACAGGGGGCCCGGGCAGATACGCAGTATTTT. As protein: CASSLQGARADTQYF.

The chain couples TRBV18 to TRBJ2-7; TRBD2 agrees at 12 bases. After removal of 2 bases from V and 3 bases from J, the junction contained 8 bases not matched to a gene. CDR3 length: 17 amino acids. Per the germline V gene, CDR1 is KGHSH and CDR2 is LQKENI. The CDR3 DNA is TGTGCCAGCTCACCAACTAGCGGGGGGCCGGGGGTCTACGAGCAGTACTTC. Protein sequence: CASSPTSGGPGVYEQYF.